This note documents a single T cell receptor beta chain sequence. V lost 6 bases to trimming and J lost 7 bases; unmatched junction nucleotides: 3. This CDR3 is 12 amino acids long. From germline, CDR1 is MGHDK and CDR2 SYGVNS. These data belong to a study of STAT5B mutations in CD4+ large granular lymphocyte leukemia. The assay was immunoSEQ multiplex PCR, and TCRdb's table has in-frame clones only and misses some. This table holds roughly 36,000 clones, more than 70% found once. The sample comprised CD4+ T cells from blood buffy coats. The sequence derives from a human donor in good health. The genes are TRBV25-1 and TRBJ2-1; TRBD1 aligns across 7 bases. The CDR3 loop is CASRSGGNEQFF. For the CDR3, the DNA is TGTGCCAGCAGGTCAGGGGGAAATGAGCAGTTCTTC.